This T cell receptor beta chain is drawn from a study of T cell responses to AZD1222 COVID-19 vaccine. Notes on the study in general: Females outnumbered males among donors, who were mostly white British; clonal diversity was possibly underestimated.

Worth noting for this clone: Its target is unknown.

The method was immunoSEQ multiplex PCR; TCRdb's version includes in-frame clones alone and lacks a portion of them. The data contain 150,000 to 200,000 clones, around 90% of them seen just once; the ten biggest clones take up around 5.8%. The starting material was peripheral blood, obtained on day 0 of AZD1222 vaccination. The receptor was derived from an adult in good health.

The chain's CDR3 is CASRGHTNEKLFF. The CDR3 DNA sequence: TGTGCCAGCAGAGGACACACTAATGAAAAACTGTTTTTT. The chain recombines TRBV6-5 with TRBJ1-4; TRBD1 is a possible D gene (5 bases). The CDR3 runs to 13 residues. Germline assignment: CDR1 MNHEY and CDR2 SVGAGI. Trimming stripped 6 bases from V and 2 bases from J, with 7 bases between.